This T cell receptor beta chain stems from a study of blood T cell repertoires in COVID-19 (dated by TCRdb to about 2020). Turning to the overall study: Collaborator samples came from the United States, Italy and Spain and covered acute and convalescent phases of COVID-19. The material from the prospective study consisted of cDNA or gDNA derived from T cells, B-cell-depleted T cells, or PBMCs. Deeply sampled blood TCRbeta repertoires from subjects exposed to, actively infected with, or recovered from COVID-19 were included in the dataset. A freely available public database, intended as a resource for researchers studying the immune response to SARS-CoV-2, is where the repertoires were released. Samples came from the ongoing ImmuneRACE study (first 160 participants) plus 1,254 subjects from 6 global collaborators. The sample metadata nearly always contained a de-identified subject ID, COVID-19 status, age in years and sex. HLA class I and class II types, where available, came from metadata supplied by the sample provider rather than from assay-based typing. Broader findings and caveats from the paper: The quantity of clinical and demographic metadata differed by source and by participant and was supplied without curation.

The immunoSEQ Assay, a bias-controlled multiplex PCR, was used to amplify TCRbeta CDR3 regions from genomic DNA. Per the source publication's procedure: The number of nucleated cells in each sample was estimated from the amplification of reference gene primers within the assay. To quantify the absolute abundance of each unique TCRbeta CDR3 rearrangement, sequence reads were collapsed and filtered. For each sample, productive Simpson clonality was calculated by taking the square root of Simpson's diversity index across productive rearrangements. The clones in this table, taken by TCRdb from immuneACCESS, are in-frame only. Not every clone is retained; where verified, under half of the shortfall comes from an unresolved V gene, and the cause of the rest is unknown. V and J calls and clone size are as listed in that table; D and trimming were resolved from the DNA. For this sample the table gives approximately 250,000 clones, of which 80% to 95% were detected only once. The leading ten clones occupy about 0.8% of the sample.

As concerns this clone: Its antigen remains unidentified. No clone much larger than this one lies a single base away; base qualities are absent.

One collaborating source in Seattle enrolled patients while the patients were actively infected and followed the patients over time throughout the course of disease. Whole blood was collected in K2EDTA tubes by collaborating institutions according to the institutions' own protocols. Collaborator samples were shipped for TCRbeta analysis as frozen whole blood, isolated PBMCs, or DNA extracted from either sample type. From cysteine to phenylalanine, the CDR3 is 12 amino acids long. Left in the record is the CDR3 DNA by itself, 36 bases read in frame from the first base. V has 6 bases trimmed and J has 7 bases trimmed; junction bases matching no gene number 2. CDR1 MNHNY and CDR2 SVGAGI are derived from the germline V gene (reference sequence).

The clonotype was recovered from a man younger than 40 with COVID-19, enrolled during active disease. The rearrangement joined TRBV6-6 to TRBJ1-2, and TRBD1 matches 10 of the central bases. Sequenced sample: peripheral blood. The CDR3: CASSWDRGGYTF. The base sequence is TGTGCCAGCAGCTGGGACAGGGGTGGCTACACCTTC.